The 12 T cell receptor beta chains below all came from one sample that was sequenced in a study of memory CD4+ T cells and cytomegalovirus serostatus (dated by TCRdb to between 2018 and 2020). A FACSAria II was used to sort memory CD4+ T cells, defined as single viable CD3+CD4+CD8-CD45RO+ cells. The library was built by means of the immunoSEQ multiplex PCR assay. TCRdb mirrors the immuneACCESS table, restricted to in-frame sequences. Some clones are absent from its copies; in checked studies, under half trace to an unresolved V gene, and the reason for the others is unknown. The sample records tens of thousands of clones, under 90% of which are singletons. The ten largest make up 0.5% of the sample. Source material: memory CD4+ T cells from blood. These receptor sequences come from an adult in good health and CMV-seronegative. Some clones in this sample may be carry-over from other donors' samples.

In this sample, this clone turned up a few times. The V and J genes are TRBV6-5 and TRBJ1-5; 8 bases map to TRBD1. Germline loops: CDR1 MNHEY, CDR2 SVGAGI. The CDR3 sequence is 15 residues long. V trimming: 4 bases; J trimming: 2 bases; junction bases outside the gene matches: 4. The DNA of the CDR3 is TGTGCCAGCAGTTCCTCGGGACAGGGCAATCAGCCCCAGCATTTT. Translated: CASSSSGQGNQPQHF.

V and J are TRBV4-2 and TRBJ1-3, with a possible D match to TRBD1 (6 bases). V lost 2 bases and J 4 bases, leaving 15 bases between the germline ends. There are 16 residues in the CDR3. CDR1 LGHNA and CDR2 YNFKEQ come from the germline V gene. CDR3 sequence reads: CASSQQTGMGGNTIYF. The CDR3 DNA follows: TGTGCCAGCAGCCAACAAACAGGGATGGGAGGAAACACCATATATTTT.

The chain joins TRBV5-6 to TRBJ2-2; TRBD1 might be the D (7 bases). The CDR3 consists of 18 residues. CDR1 and CDR2 from the germline V gene are SGHDT and YYEEEE. Trimming removed 2 bases from V and 2 bases from J, with 19 bases in between. The DNA of the CDR3 is TGTGCCAGCAGCTTTCCGACAGGGAGGAATATTAACACCGGGGAGCTGTTTTTT. The encoded protein is CASSFPTGRNINTGELFF.

The chain joins TRBV19 to TRBJ1-1; a possible D gene is TRBD1 (5 bases). The CDR3 covers 14 residues. Trimming left V 7 bases short and J 1 base short, with 13 bases between. The germline gives CDR1 LNHDA, CDR2 SQIVND (reference sequence). The chain's CDR3 is CASTHGQGNTEAFF. Here the CDR3 DNA reads TGTGCCAGTACCCACGGGCAGGGGAACACTGAAGCTTTCTTT. Based on the CDR3 plus reference TRBV19 and TRBJ1-1, the full variable domain is DGGITQSPKYLFRKEGQNVTLSCEQNLNHDAMYWYRQDPGQGLRLIYYSQIVNDFQKGDIAEGYSVSREKKESFPLTVTSAQKNPTAFYLCASTHGQGNTEAFFGQGTRLTVV.

This clone is a singleton in its sample. The V call is TRBV7-2, the J call TRBJ1-2; no clear D gene. The CDR3 is 15 residues long. Germline V lookup: CDR1 SGHTA, CDR2 FQGNSA. Trimming cost V 1 base and J 7 bases, with 16 bases left between them. CDR3 in DNA: TGTGCCAGCAGCTTAGGCAGGTCTACGGTCGGTGGCTACACCTTC. It codes for CASSLGRSTVGGYTF.

This clone was recorded once. The J gene is TRBJ1-5, the V gene TRBV6-1; D gene ambiguous. Germline V gene lookup returns CDR1 MNHNS and CDR2 SASEGT. Trimming left V 7 bases short and J 0 bases short, with 13 bases between. The length of the CDR3 is 15 residues. For the CDR3, the DNA is TGTGCCAGCACCCGAGGTGGCAATAGCAATCAGCCCCAGCATTTT. It specifies CASTRGGNSNQPQHF.

This clone appeared a few times. The chain links TRBV20-1 to TRBJ1-1, with a tentative D call TRBD1 (6 bases). The germline V and J ends were trimmed by 6 bases and 4 bases, with 9 bases remaining between them. CDR1 and CDR2 (germline): DFQATT, SNEGSKA (reference sequence). CDR3 length: 11 amino acids. As DNA, the CDR3 is TGCAGTGCCTACAGGGTCACTGAAGCTTTCTTT. Residues: CSAYRVTEAFF.

V and J are TRBV5-1 and TRBJ1-2, with 8 bases that match TRBD1. The V gene's germline CDR1 is SGHRS and CDR2 YFSETQ. This CDR3 is built from 14 residues. V lost 5 bases to trimming and J lost 4 bases; unmatched junction nucleotides: 7. The CDR3 DNA sequence: TGCGCCAGCAGTATGGACAGGGCGGCCTATGGCTACACCTTC. Protein product: CASSMDRAAYGYTF.

This rearrangement joins TRBV5-6 to TRBJ2-1, with TRBD2 matching 7 bases. With 0 bases clipped from V and 1 base from J, the junction kept 7 bases outside the gene matches. CDR3 length: 17 amino acids. From germline, CDR1 is SGHDT and CDR2 YYEEEE. The CDR3 reads CASSLDLWTSSYNEQFF. Written as DNA, the CDR3 is TGTGCCAGCAGCTTGGATTTATGGACTAGTTCCTACAATGAGCAGTTCTTC.

J is TRBJ2-7 and V is TRBV4-3; the D is unclear. CDR3 size: 14 residues. V was cut by 4 bases and J by 0 bases, with 10 bases left in between. Germline V CDR1 and CDR2: LGHNA, YSLEER. The CDR3 DNA is TGCGCCAGCAGCCCGTGGACGGGCTCCTACGAGCAGTACTTC. It translates to CASSPWTGSYEQYF.

The chain combines TRBV10-3 with TRBJ2-3; the D call may be TRBD1 or TRBD2 (5 bases each). The CDR3 length is 15 residues. Germline V gene lookup returns CDR1 ENHRY and CDR2 SYGVKD. Trimming stripped 4 bases from V and 0 bases from J, with 11 bases between. The CDR3 region has the DNA TGTGCCATCAGTGTTGGGGGTTCTAGCACAGATACGCAGTATTTT. Amino acid sequence: CAISVGGSSTDTQYF.

This chain links TRBV28 with TRBJ1-5; D call uncertain. This CDR3 has 17 amino acids. The germline CDR1 and CDR2 sequences are MDHEN and SYDVKM. The V gene lost 3 bases and the J gene lost 1 base, with 16 bases spanning the gap. CDR3 nucleotide sequence: TGTGCCAGCAGTTTCCCTAACTCGCGTGTGAGCAATCAGCCCCAGCATTTT. It specifies CASSFPNSRVSNQPQHF.